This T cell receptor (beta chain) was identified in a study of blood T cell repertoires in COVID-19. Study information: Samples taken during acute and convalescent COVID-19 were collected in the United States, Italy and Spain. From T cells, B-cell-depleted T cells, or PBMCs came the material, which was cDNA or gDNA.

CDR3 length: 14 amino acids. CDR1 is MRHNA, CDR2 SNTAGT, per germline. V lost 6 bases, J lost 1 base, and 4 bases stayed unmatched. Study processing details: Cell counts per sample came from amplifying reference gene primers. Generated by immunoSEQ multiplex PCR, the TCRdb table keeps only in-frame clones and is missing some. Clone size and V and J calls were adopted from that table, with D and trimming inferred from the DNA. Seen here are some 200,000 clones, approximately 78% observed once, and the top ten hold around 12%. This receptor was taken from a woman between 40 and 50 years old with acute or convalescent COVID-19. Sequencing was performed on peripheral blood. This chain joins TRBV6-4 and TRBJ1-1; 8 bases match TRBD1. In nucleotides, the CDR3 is TGTGCCAGCAGGGAGGGACAGGCGAACACTGAAGCTTTCTTT. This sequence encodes CASREGQANTEAFF.